This TCR beta chain came from a study of shared clonotypes between healthy human individuals. Background on the study: Donors were a couple of women and three men aged 18 to 49.

The authors ran the assay at deep level. TCRdb's table, derived via immunoSEQ multiplex PCR, lists solely in-frame clones and lacks some. Among approximately 1,500,000 clones listed, roughly 98% were seen once. For this clone: The target antigen is unknown.

The length of the CDR3 is 15 residues. CDR1 and CDR2 (germline): SGHRS, YFSETQ. V was clipped by 6 bases and J by 3 bases, with 15 bases between them. General observations from the study: Of the naive CD4 clonotypes, roughly 5.5% were shared across a few donors. In general, naive subsets displayed greater estimated richness than memory subsets did.

This chain connects TRBV5-1 to TRBJ2-2, with D possibly matching TRBD1 (6 bases). This receptor was taken from a man aged 25 to 40 in good health. Sequences were obtained from naive CD4+ T cells sorted from blood. The subset is: CD45RA+ positively selected. The CDR3 DNA follows: TGCGCCAGCAAAAACAGGGCTACGGACACCGGGGAGCTGTTTTTT. Encoded protein: CASKNRATDTGELFF.